A single sample is the source of the 7 T cell receptor beta chains below, sequenced in a study of CD8+ T cells in alopecia areata. As to treatment: oral pan-JAK inhibitor, 5-10 mg twice daily. Following extraction, RNA underwent reverse transcription to cDNA, which served as the sequencing template. Assay used: immunoSEQ multiplex PCR; TCRdb lists only in-frame clones, some missing. The repertoire holds about 210,000 clones, 64% seen once, with 3.5% to 5% in the top ten. This specimen was CD4+ T cells sorted from blood, taken at week 4, from a patient treated with tofacitinib. The origin of the receptors is a human donor with alopecia areata.

The chain joins TRBV19 to TRBJ1-4; D gene ambiguous. V lost 9 bases and J 6 bases, leaving 17 bases between the germline ends. Looked up from germline, CDR1 is LNHDA and CDR2 is SQIVND (reference sequence). The CDR3 is made up of 14 amino acids. The CDR3 protein is CASHDRRGDEKLFF. The CDR3 DNA reads as TGTGCCAGCCACGACCGGCGGGGTGATGAAAAACTGTTTTTT.

The chain has TRBV5-1 and TRBJ2-5, with 11 bases identical to TRBD1. The CDR3 is 14 amino acids. The germline V gene encodes CDR1 SGHRS and CDR2 YFSETQ. J gave up 6 bases and V 4 bases, and 5 bases lay outside the gene matches. CDR3 coding DNA: TGCGCCAGCAGCCACGGACAGGGGGCCAAGACCCAGTACTTC. Translated: CASSHGQGAKTQYF.

A word on this clone: One junction end does not reproduce the germline sequence, and a read error may be involved. The chain uses TRBV30 and TRBJ1-3; D ambiguous. Germline CDR1 reads GTSNPN; CDR2 reads SVGIG (reference sequence). The CDR3 is 16 amino acids. The CDR3 bases are TGTGCCTGGAGTGTAGACAAGATGAGCTCTGGAATCACCATATATTTT. It yields the protein CAWSVDKMSSGITIYF. Variable domain in full (rest from reference TRBV30 and TRBJ1-3): SQTIHQWPATLVQPVGSPLSLECTVEGTSNPNLYWYRQAAGRGLQLLFYSVGIGQISSEVPQNLSASRPQDRQFILSSKKLLLSDSGFYLCAWSVDKMSSGITIYFGEGSWLTVV.

This clone occurred a few times. The genes are TRBV29-1 and TRBJ1-5; a possible D gene is TRBD1 (5 bases). This CDR3 is built from 13 residues. Germline CDR1 is SQVTM and CDR2 is ANQGSEA. Trimming pared 4 bases from V and 3 bases from J, leaving 10 bases between. CDR3 nucleotide sequence: TGCAGCGTTGGCGACAGCCTCAATCAGCCCCAGCATTTT. Translated, it gives CSVGDSLNQPQHF.

This CDR3 is CASSRPGGGYGYTF. The CDR3 region has the DNA TGTGCCAGCAGCCGACCAGGGGGAGGCTATGGCTACACCTTC. The genes are TRBV5-4 and TRBJ1-2, with 7 bases identical to TRBD1. CDR1 is SGHNT, CDR2 YYREEE, per germline (reference sequence). The CDR3 length is 14 residues. V lost 4 bases, J lost 4 bases, and 7 bases stayed unmatched.

The chain carries TRBV30 and TRBJ2-3; tentative D call: TRBD2 (6 bases). The V gene lost 2 bases and the J gene lost 4 bases, with 13 bases spanning the gap. The CDR3 loop spans 14 amino acids. Per the germline V gene, CDR1 is GTSNPN and CDR2 is SVGIG (reference sequence). CDR3 loop: CAWSWDLAPDTQYF. DNA of the CDR3: TGTGCCTGGAGTTGGGACTTAGCCCCAGATACGCAGTATTTT.

The chain couples TRBV7-2 to TRBJ1-1; possible D gene TRBD1, 5 bases. Per germline, CDR1 SGHTA and CDR2 FQGNSA. Trimming took 6 bases from V and 6 from J, leaving 17 bases between them. There are 14 residues in the CDR3. The CDR3 nucleotides are TGTGCCAGCAGTCAATACTTGGGGCACGCTGAAGCTTTCTTT. Translation gives CASSQYLGHAEAFF. Complete variable domain (other parts from reference TRBV7-2 and TRBJ1-1): GAGVSQSPSNKVTEKGKDVELRCDPISGHTALYWYRQSLGQGLEFLIYFQGNSAPDKSGLPSDRFSAERTGGSVSTLTIQRTQQEDSAVYLCASSQYLGHAEAFFGQGTRLTVV.